This TCR beta chain was observed in a study of cytomegalovirus exposure and HLA in healthy donors. The CDR3 spans 16 residues. Trimming took 1 base from V and 0 from J, leaving 13 bases between them. Germline CDR1 LNHNV, CDR2 YYDKDF (reference sequence). About this clone itself: Its antigen is as yet unknown.

Participants comprised healthy donors of bone marrow. PCR primers comprised 60 Vbeta and 13 Jbeta primers. Repertoires were generated with immunoSEQ multiplex PCR, while TCRdb's copy carries only in-frame clones and drops some. The table lists under 200,000 clones, around 78% of them singletons, with more than 2% in the top ten. Study-level findings and limits: Researchers reportedly found TCR beta sequences accurately predicted most subjects' HLA-A and HLA-B alleles.

Sample: PBMCs. The chain joins TRBV15 to TRBJ2-7; TRBD2 might be the D (7 bases). The receptor's source is a young woman in good health and CMV-seropositive. As DNA, the CDR3 is TGTGCCACCAGCAGAGCGGGGGGCGAAGGCTCCTACGAGCAGTACTTC. Translation gives CATSRAGGEGSYEQYF.